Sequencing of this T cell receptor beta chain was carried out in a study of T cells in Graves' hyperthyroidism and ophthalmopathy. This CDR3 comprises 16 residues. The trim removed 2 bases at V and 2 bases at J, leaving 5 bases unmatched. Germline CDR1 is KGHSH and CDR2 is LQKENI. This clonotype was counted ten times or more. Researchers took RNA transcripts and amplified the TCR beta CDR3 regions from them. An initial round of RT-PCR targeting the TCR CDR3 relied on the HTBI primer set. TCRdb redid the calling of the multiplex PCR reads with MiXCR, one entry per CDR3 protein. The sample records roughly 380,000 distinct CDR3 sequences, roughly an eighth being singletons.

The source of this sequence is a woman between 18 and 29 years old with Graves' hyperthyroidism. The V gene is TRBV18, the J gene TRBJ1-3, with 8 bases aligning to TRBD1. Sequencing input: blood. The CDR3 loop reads CASSPTTGAPGNTIYF. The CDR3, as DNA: TGTGCCAGCTCACCAACGACAGGGGCGCCTGGAAACACCATATATTTT.